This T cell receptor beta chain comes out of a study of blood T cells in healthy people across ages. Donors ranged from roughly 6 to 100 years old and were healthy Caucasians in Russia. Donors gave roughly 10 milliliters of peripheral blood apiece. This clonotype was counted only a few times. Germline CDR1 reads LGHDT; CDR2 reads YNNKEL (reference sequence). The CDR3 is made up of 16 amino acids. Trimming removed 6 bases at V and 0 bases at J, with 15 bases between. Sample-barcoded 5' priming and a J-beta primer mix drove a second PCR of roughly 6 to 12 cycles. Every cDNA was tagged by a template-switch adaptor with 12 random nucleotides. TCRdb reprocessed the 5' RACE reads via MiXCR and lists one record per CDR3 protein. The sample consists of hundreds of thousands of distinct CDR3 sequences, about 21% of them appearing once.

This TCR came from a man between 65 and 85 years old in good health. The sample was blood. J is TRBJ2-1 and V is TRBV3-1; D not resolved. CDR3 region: CASSARGGSSYNEQFF. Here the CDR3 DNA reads TGTGCCAGCAGTGCTCGCGGTGGTAGCTCCTACAATGAGCAGTTCTTC.